A single sample gave rise to the 31 T cell receptor beta chains below, sequenced in a study of response to subunit inactivated influenza vaccine. TCRdb analysed the RT-PCR reads with MiXCR anew, one entry per CDR3 protein. The sample lists fewer than 700,000 distinct CDR3 sequences; around 13% were seen once. The sequenced sample was PBMCs from blood, obtained about 40 days after vaccination. The receptors derive from a man in his fifties who received an inactivated influenza vaccine.

This clonotype was picked up a small number of times. The rearrangement links TRBV29-1 to TRBJ1-5; no firm D call. The CDR3 contains 13 residues. The V end lost 5 bases, the J end lost 0 bases, and 8 bases lay between the germline ends. CDR1 SQVTM and CDR2 ANQGSEA come from the germline V gene. This CDR3 reads CSVIENSNQPQHF. CDR3 sequence (DNA): TGCAGCGTTATAGAGAATAGCAATCAGCCCCAGCATTTT.

This clonotype has only a few counts. The chain is built from TRBV5-1 and TRBJ2-3, with a weak D call TRBD2 (5 bases). Looked up from germline, CDR1 is SGHRS and CDR2 is YFSETQ. Trimming left V 6 bases short and J 6 bases short, with 17 bases between. The CDR3 is 14 amino acids. The CDR3 bases are TGCGCCAGCACGGAGGCTCCCGGGCGGGATACGCAGTATTTT. It translates to CASTEAPGRDTQYF.

This clonotype turned up a few times. This sequence joins TRBV29-1 and TRBJ2-7; weak D call: TRBD1 (6 bases). Per germline, CDR1 SQVTM and CDR2 ANQGSEA. V was shortened by 2 bases and J by 12 bases, with 20 bases between the two germline ends. The CDR3 is 13 residues long. This chain's CDR3 is CSVERTVPPRRYF. The DNA of the CDR3 is TGCAGCGTTGAAAGGACAGTCCCCCCTCGGCGGTACTTC.

The chain carries TRBV6-1 and TRBJ1-1; 9 nucleotides match TRBD1. The CDR3 covers 14 residues. Looked up from germline, CDR1 is MNHNS and CDR2 is SASEGT. Losses at the gene ends were 6 bases for V and 7 bases for J; bases not matched to a gene: 9. The CDR3 loop reads CASRDGTGSYEAFF. CDR3 nucleotide sequence: TGTGCCAGCAGGGACGGGACAGGGTCATATGAAGCTTTCTTT.

This clonotype was counted a few times. The chain uses TRBV9 and TRBJ2-1; 10 nucleotides agree with TRBD2. The CDR3 runs to 14 residues. Losses at the gene ends were 1 base for V and 8 bases for J; bases not matched to a gene: 3. Germline assignment: CDR1 SGDLS and CDR2 YYNGEE. The chain's CDR3 is CASSVLAGVDEQFF. CDR3 coding DNA: TGTGCCAGCAGCGTACTAGCGGGAGTTGATGAGCAGTTCTTC.

In nucleotides, the CDR3 is TGCAGTGCTAGAAAGGGGTCTAATGAAAAACTGTTTTTT. Residues: CSARKGSNEKLFF. The genes are TRBV20-1 and TRBJ1-4; maybe TRBD1 (5 bases). Germline values: CDR1 DFQATT, CDR2 SNEGSKA (reference sequence). V lost 2 bases to trimming and J lost 3 bases, with 7 bases between them. This CDR3 is built from 13 residues.

This clonotype was counted between two and nine times. The J gene is TRBJ1-3, the V gene TRBV7-9; possible D gene TRBD1, 6 bases. Trimming took off 5 bases at V and 5 bases at J, with 13 bases between the two ends. The CDR3 length is 14 residues. Germline V gives CDR1 SEHNR, CDR2 FQNEAQ (reference sequence). The CDR3 sequence: CASSPLRGRNTIYF. The CDR3 DNA reads TGTGCCAGCAGCCCGCTCAGGGGACGAAACACCATATATTTT.

There are many counts of this clonotype. The chain is built from TRBV20-1 and TRBJ2-5; 12 bases fit TRBD1. CDR3 size: 15 residues. Losses at the gene ends were 3 bases for V and 2 bases for J; bases not matched to a gene: 4. Germline V gene lookup returns CDR1 DFQATT and CDR2 SNEGSKA (reference sequence). The CDR3 region has the DNA TGCAGTGCTAGTAGGGACAGGGGGCCACAAGAGACCCAGTACTTC. It specifies CSASRDRGPQETQYF.

V gene TRBV28 combines with J gene TRBJ2-1; 16 nucleotides agree with TRBD2. The germline gives CDR1 MDHEN, CDR2 SYDVKM. Trimming removed 3 bases from V and 2 bases from J; junction bases left unmatched: 7. This CDR3 has 19 residues. The DNA for the CDR3 is TGTGCCAGCAGTTTCCTCGGGACTAGCGGGAGGGGTACCTACAATGAGCAGTTCTTC. Translation: CASSFLGTSGRGTYNEQFF.

CDR3 sequence reads: CASSSGGLAGHTGELFF. As DNA, the CDR3 is TGTGCCAGCAGTTCCGGGGGACTAGCGGGTCACACCGGGGAGCTGTTTTTT. The chain employs TRBV6-5 and TRBJ2-2; 12 positions agree with TRBD2. Germline trimming cut 4 bases from V and 3 bases from J; bases unmatched to any gene: 6. The germline V gene has CDR1 MNHEY and CDR2 SVGAGI. CDR3 length equals 17 residues.

The chain joins TRBV13 to TRBJ2-4; no definite D call. The CDR3 runs 13 residues. Germline values: CDR1 PRHDT, CDR2 FYEKMQ (reference sequence). The ends were cut back, 2 bases at V and 0 bases at J, with 2 bases in the middle. The chain's CDR3 is CASSLRAKNIQYF. The CDR3 DNA reads as TGTGCCAGCAGCTTAAGAGCCAAAAACATTCAGTACTTC.

The chain links TRBV9 to TRBJ2-7; possibly TRBD1 for D (6 bases). V was shortened by 0 bases and J by 3 bases, with 10 bases between the two germline ends. This CDR3 has 14 amino acids. Germline-derived CDR1 and CDR2 are SGDLS and YYNGEE. CDR3 sequence: CASSVGGQIYEQYF. The CDR3 region has the DNA TGTGCCAGCAGCGTAGGAGGACAGATCTACGAGCAGTACTTC.

This clonotype was recorded at least ten times. The chain joins TRBV29-1 to TRBJ2-1; no reliable D call. The germline gives CDR1 SQVTM, CDR2 ANQGSEA. V was clipped by 2 bases and J by 4 bases, with 3 bases between them. CDR3 length: 11 residues. The CDR3 nucleotides read TGCAGCGTTGAACGATACAATGAGCAGTTCTTC. Translating gives CSVERYNEQFF.

This rearrangement joins TRBV11-2 to TRBJ2-7; D is possibly TRBD1 or TRBD2 (6 bases each). From germline, CDR1 is SGHAT and CDR2 FQNNGV. Deletions cut 5 bases from V and 7 bases from J, with 18 bases between. The CDR3 totals 14 residues. CDR3 nucleotide sequence: TGTGCCAGCAGCCCCGGTTTTCGGGGGCGAGAGCAGTACTTC. Its translation is CASSPGFRGREQYF.

In its sample, this clonotype was seen a few times. The chain carries TRBV29-1 and TRBJ2-5; TRBD2 might be the D (5 bases). CDR3 length: 12 amino acids. Trimming left V 4 bases short and J 3 bases short, with 9 bases between. Germline CDR1 is SQVTM and CDR2 is ANQGSEA. The CDR3 sequence: CSVATTKETQYF. CDR3 nucleotides: TGCAGCGTTGCGACTACAAAAGAGACCCAGTACTTC.

The chain carries TRBV6-2 or TRBV6-3 and TRBJ2-5, with 7 positions matching TRBD2. J was trimmed by 5 bases and V by 0 bases; bases with no gene match: 12. CDR1 is MNHEY and CDR2 is SVGEGT in the germline V gene. The CDR3 sequence is 17 residues long. CDR3 in DNA: TGTGCCAGCAGTTACTCGATGCAGCGGGGAGATGTGGAGACCCAGTACTTC. This codes for CASSYSMQRGDVETQYF.

This clonotype has just a few counts. The rearrangement links TRBV20-1 to TRBJ2-3, with 8 bases fitting TRBD2. Germline lookup yields CDR1 DFQATT and CDR2 SNEGSKA (reference sequence). The CDR3 runs to 15 residues. Trimming removed 5 bases from V and 3 bases from J; junction bases left unmatched: 10. The CDR3 is CSAVTGTRKTDTQYF. The CDR3 nucleotides read TGCAGTGCTGTAACCGGGACTAGGAAGACAGATACGCAGTATTTT.

V usage is TRBV29-1 and J usage is TRBJ2-3; D perhaps matches TRBD1 (5 bases). Trimming shortened V by 0 bases and J by 2 bases, and 12 bases separated the two germline ends. Germline V gene data show CDR1 as SQVTM and CDR2 as ANQGSEA. The length of the CDR3 is 15 residues. The CDR3 region is CSVEDPGMTTDTQYF. Written as DNA, the CDR3 is TGCAGCGTTGAAGATCCAGGGATGACCACAGATACGCAGTATTTT.

This clonotype was counted ten times or more. This rearrangement joins TRBV10-3 to TRBJ1-1; tentatively, D is TRBD1 (6 bases). Germline CDR1 and CDR2: ENHRY and SYGVKD. V was shortened by 10 bases and J by 1 base, with 16 bases between the two germline ends. The CDR3 covers 14 residues. The CDR3 DNA sequence: TGTGCCACCGTAGCCACAGGGAAGAACACTGAAGCTTTCTTT. As protein: CATVATGKNTEAFF.

This clonotype showed up just a few times. J is TRBJ1-1 and V is TRBV6-1, with D possibly being TRBD1 (6 bases). The V gene lost 6 bases and the J gene lost 1 base, with 9 bases spanning the gap. The CDR3 runs 13 residues. Germline lookup yields CDR1 MNHNS and CDR2 SASEGT. Here the CDR3 DNA reads TGTGCCAGCAGAAAGACAGGGAACACTGAAGCTTTCTTT. The encoded protein is CASRKTGNTEAFF.

The chain joins TRBV2 to TRBJ1-1; 10 bases align to TRBD1. This CDR3 is 13 amino acids long. The J segment lost 4 bases and the V segment lost 6 bases, leaving 2 bases of the junction unmatched. Germline CDR1 reads SNHLY; CDR2 reads FYNNEI. In DNA form, the CDR3 reads TGTGCCAGCAGGGGGACAGGGGTCACTGAAGCTTTCTTT. This codes for CASRGTGVTEAFF.

The sample holds a few counts of this clonotype. The chain is built from TRBV7-9 and TRBJ2-5; no definite D call. Per the germline V gene, CDR1 is SEHNR and CDR2 is FQNEAQ (reference sequence). The CDR3 has 16 amino acids. The V gene lost 2 bases and the J gene lost 3 bases, with 16 bases spanning the gap. The CDR3 loop is CASSLTYAKGEETQYF. The CDR3 bases are TGTGCCAGCAGCTTAACTTACGCAAAAGGTGAAGAGACCCAGTACTTC.

This clonotype has ten or more counts. The chain uses TRBV20-1 and TRBJ1-2; D unclear. Germline V gene data show CDR1 as DFQATT and CDR2 as SNEGSKA (reference sequence). This CDR3 has 13 residues. V shed 6 bases and J shed 0 bases, with 11 bases lying between them. CDR3 in amino acids: CSAFRRSNYGYTF. CDR3 nucleotide sequence: TGCAGTGCCTTCAGGAGATCTAACTATGGCTACACCTTC.

In this sample, this clonotype turned up many times. Sequence at one end of the junction differs from germline and may be a read error. The chain links TRBV5-1 to TRBJ2-3; TRBD2 matches 9 bases. Germline V gives CDR1 SGHRS, CDR2 YFSETQ. The CDR3 runs to 15 residues. CDR3 protein: CASSLASGGTDTQYF. The CDR3 bases are TGTGCCAGCAGCTTAGCTAGCGGGGGCACAGATACGCAGTATTTT.

The sample holds a few counts of this clonotype. This chain uses TRBV27 with TRBJ2-7; D possibly corresponds to TRBD2 (5 bases). CDR1 is MNHEY, CDR2 SMNVEV, per germline (reference sequence). With 6 bases removed from V and 2 bases from J, the gap between germline ends came to 14 bases. The CDR3 sequence is 14 residues long. In nucleotides, the CDR3 is TGTGCCAGCAGGGAACGGACTCCCCCCTACGAGCAGTACTTC. Its translation is CASRERTPPYEQYF.

This clonotype showed up just a few times. The chain uses TRBV9 and TRBJ2-2; TRBD1 aligns across 8 bases. Germline CDR1 reads SGDLS; CDR2 reads YYNGEE. CDR3 length: 16 residues. The V and J ends lost 3 bases and 1 base, in that order; junction bases with no gene match: 5. The CDR3 region has the DNA TGTGCCAGCAGCGCGACAGGGGCCTTGAACACCGGGGAGCTGTTTTTT. Protein: CASSATGALNTGELFF.

The V and J genes are TRBV6-2 or TRBV6-3 and TRBJ2-7; 7 nucleotides line up with TRBD2. CDR1 MNHEY and CDR2 SVGEGT come from the germline V gene. The CDR3 covers 15 residues. V gave up 2 bases and J gave up 7 bases; unmatched junction bases: 11. For the CDR3, the DNA is TGTGCCAGCAGTTACAACCTACCCCAGCGGGGTGAGCAGTACTTC. Amino acids: CASSYNLPQRGEQYF.

This clonotype was seen at least ten times. J is TRBJ2-3 and V is TRBV29-1; D not certain. Germline values: CDR1 SQVTM, CDR2 ANQGSEA. This CDR3 contains 14 residues. Trimming took off 1 base at V and 3 bases at J, with 11 bases between the two ends. CDR3: CSVEAKTGTDTQYF. CDR3 sequence (DNA): TGCAGCGTTGAAGCCAAGACTGGTACAGATACGCAGTATTTT.

This chain connects TRBV11-1 to TRBJ2-2; the match to TRBD1 covers 8 bases. The CDR3 loop spans 18 amino acids. Per germline, CDR1 SGHAT and CDR2 FQDESV (reference sequence). Trimming removed 5 bases from V and 6 bases from J; junction bases left unmatched: 17. DNA for the CDR3: TGTGCCAGCAGCCCCATCCTGGGACAGGATCAGAGGGCCGGGGAGCTGTTTTTT. Translation gives CASSPILGQDQRAGELFF. Drawing the rest from reference TRBV11-1 and TRBJ2-2, the complete variable domain is EAEVAQSPRYKITEKSQAVAFWCDPISGHATLYWYRQILGQGPELLVQFQDESVVDDSQLPKDRFSAERLKGVDSTLKIQPAELGDSAMYLCASSPILGQDQRAGELFFGEGSRLTVL.

This clonotype occurred many times. The rearrangement uses TRBV27 and TRBJ1-5; D is undetermined. CDR1 is MNHEY, CDR2 SMNVEV, per germline (reference sequence). V was clipped by 4 bases and J by 2 bases, with 12 bases between them. The CDR3 totals 15 residues. The CDR3: CASSSQPVGNQPQHF. In DNA, the CDR3 is TGTGCCAGCAGTTCCCAGCCGGTTGGCAATCAGCCCCAGCATTTT.

V is TRBV20-1 and J is TRBJ2-1, with 8 bases aligning to TRBD2. After removal of 3 bases from V and 9 bases from J, the junction contained 10 bases not matched to a gene. The germline V gene has CDR1 DFQATT and CDR2 SNEGSKA (reference sequence). CDR3 length: 14 amino acids. The CDR3 nucleotides read TGCAGTGCTAGTAGGGGCGGGGGGCCTGTTGAGCAGTTCTTC. Translating gives CSASRGGGPVEQFF.